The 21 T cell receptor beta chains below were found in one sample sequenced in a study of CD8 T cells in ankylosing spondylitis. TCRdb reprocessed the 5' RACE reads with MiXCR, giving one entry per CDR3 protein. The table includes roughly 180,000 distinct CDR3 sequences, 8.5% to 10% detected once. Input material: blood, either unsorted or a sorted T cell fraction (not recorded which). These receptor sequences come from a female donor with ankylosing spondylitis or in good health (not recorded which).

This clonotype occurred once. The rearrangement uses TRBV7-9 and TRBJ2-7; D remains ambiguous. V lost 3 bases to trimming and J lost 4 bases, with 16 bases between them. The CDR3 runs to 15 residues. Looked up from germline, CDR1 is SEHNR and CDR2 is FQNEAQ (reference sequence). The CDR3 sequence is CASSLTGPVGYEQYF. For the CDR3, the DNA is TGTGCCAGCAGCTTGACGGGTCCCGTTGGGTACGAGCAGTACTTC.

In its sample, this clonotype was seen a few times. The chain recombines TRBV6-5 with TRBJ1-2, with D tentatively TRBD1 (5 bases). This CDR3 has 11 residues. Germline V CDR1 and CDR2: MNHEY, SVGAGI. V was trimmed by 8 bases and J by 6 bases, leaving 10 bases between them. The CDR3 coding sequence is TGTGCCAGCCGGGACGGAGATGGCTACACCTTC. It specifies CASRDGDGYTF.

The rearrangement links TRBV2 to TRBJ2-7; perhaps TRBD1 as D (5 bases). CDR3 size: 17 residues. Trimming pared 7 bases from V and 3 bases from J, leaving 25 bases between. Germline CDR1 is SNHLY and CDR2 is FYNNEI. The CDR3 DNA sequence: TGTGCCAGCATTTCCCCCTTTGGGGCAGTCGCGGACTACGAGCAGTACTTC. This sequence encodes CASISPFGAVADYEQYF.

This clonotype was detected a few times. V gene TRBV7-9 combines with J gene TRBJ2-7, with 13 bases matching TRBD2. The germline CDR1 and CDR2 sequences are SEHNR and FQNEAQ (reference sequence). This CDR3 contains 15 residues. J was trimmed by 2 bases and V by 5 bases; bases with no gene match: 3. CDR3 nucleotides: TGTGCCAGCAGCGTTACTAGCGGGAGGGCCTACGAGCAGTACTTC. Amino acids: CASSVTSGRAYEQYF.

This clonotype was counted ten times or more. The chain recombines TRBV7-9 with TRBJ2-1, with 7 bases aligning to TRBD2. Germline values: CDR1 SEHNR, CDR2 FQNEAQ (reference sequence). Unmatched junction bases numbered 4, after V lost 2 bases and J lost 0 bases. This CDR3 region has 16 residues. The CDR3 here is CASSLRAGRSYNEQFF. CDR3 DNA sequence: TGTGCCAGCAGCTTAAGAGCGGGGCGCTCCTACAATGAGCAGTTCTTC. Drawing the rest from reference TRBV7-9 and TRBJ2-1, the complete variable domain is DTGVSQNPRHKITKRGQNVTFRCDPISEHNRLYWYRQTLGQGPEFLTYFQNEAQLEKSRLLSDRFSAERPKGSFSTLEIQRTEQGDSAMYLCASSLRAGRSYNEQFFGPGTRLTVL.

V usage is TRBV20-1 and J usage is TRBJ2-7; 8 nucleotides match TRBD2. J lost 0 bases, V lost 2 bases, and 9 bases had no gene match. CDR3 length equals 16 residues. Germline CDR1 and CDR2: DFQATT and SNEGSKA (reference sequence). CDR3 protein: CSARPLAGLSSYEQYF. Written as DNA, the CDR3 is TGCAGTGCTAGACCCCTAGCGGGCCTAAGCTCCTACGAGCAGTACTTC.

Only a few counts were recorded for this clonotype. Here the CDR3 DNA reads TGTGCCAGCAGCCCTCGAGCGGGGGATTTTCTAGAACCTTCCTACAATGAGCAGTTCTTC. The encoded protein is CASSPRAGDFLEPSYNEQFF. The J gene is TRBJ2-1, the V gene TRBV11-2, with 8 bases fitting TRBD2. Per the germline V gene, CDR1 is SGHAT and CDR2 is FQNNGV. Unmatched junction bases numbered 19, after V lost 5 bases and J lost 1 base. This CDR3 spans 20 amino acids.

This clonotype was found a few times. The CDR3 region is CASSRDRFGTEAFF. CDR3 DNA sequence: TGTGCCAGCAGCCGGGACAGGTTTGGCACTGAAGCTTTCTTT. The chain employs TRBV12-3 or TRBV12-4 and TRBJ1-1, with 8 bases that match TRBD1. The CDR3 is 14 amino acids. J was trimmed by 4 bases and V by 6 bases; bases with no gene match: 7.

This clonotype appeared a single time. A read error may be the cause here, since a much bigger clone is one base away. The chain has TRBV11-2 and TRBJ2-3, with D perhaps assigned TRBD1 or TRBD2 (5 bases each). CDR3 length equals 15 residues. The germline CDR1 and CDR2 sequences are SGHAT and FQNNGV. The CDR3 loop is CASSTPGRTTDRQYF. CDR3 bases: TGTGCCAGCAGCACGCCGGGACGGACCACAGATAGGCAGTATTTT.

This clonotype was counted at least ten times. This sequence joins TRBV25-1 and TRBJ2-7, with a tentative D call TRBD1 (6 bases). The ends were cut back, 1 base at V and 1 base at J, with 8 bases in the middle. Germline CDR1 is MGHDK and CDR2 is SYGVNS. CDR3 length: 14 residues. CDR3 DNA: TGTGCCAGCAGTGAATCCGGACAGTCCTACGAGCAGTACTTC. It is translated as CASSESGQSYEQYF.

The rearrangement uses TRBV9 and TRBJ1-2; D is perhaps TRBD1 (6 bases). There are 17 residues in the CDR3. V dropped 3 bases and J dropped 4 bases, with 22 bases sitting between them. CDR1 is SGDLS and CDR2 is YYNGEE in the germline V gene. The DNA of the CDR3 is TGTGCCAGCAGCGGCCAACGGACAGTAGGAGTTGGCTATGGCTACACCTTC. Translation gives CASSGQRTVGVGYGYTF.

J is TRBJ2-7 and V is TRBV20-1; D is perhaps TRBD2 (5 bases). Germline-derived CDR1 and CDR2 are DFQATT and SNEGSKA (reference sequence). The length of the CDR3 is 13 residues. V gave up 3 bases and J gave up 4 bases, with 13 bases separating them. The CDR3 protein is CSARRTSRYEQYF. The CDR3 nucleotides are TGCAGTGCTAGGAGGACTTCTAGGTACGAGCAGTACTTC.

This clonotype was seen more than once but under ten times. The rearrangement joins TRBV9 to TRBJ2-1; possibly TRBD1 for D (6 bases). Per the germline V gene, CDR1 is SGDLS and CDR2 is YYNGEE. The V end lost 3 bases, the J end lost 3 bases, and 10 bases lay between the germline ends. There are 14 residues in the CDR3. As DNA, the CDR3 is TGTGCCAGCAGCGGGCAGGGGAACTACAATGAGCAGTTCTTC. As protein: CASSGQGNYNEQFF.

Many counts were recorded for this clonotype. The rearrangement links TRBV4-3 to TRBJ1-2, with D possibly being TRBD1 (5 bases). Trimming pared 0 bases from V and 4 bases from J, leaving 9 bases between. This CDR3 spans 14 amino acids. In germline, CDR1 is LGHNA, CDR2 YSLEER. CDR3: CASSQDQGGYGYTF. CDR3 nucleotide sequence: TGCGCCAGCAGCCAAGACCAGGGTGGCTATGGCTACACCTTC.

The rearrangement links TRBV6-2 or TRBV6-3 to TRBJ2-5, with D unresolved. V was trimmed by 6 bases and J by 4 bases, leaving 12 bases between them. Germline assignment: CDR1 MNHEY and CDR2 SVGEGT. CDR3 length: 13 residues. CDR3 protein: CASSLLGLETQYF. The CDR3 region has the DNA TGTGCCAGCAGCCTCTTGGGGTTAGAGACCCAGTACTTC.

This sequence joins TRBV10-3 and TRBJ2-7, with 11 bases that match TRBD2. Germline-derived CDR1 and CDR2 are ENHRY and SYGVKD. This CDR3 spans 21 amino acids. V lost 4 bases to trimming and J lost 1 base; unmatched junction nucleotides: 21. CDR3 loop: CAISGLSRGTSGTRGSYEQYF. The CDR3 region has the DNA TGTGCCATCAGTGGGTTAAGCCGAGGGACTAGCGGCACAAGAGGATCCTACGAGCAGTACTTC.

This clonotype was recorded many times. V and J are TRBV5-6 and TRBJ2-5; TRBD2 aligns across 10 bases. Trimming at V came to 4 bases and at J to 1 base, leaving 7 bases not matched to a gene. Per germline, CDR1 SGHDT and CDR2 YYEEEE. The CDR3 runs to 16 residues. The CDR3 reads CASSPLAGEGQETQYF. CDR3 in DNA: TGTGCCAGCAGCCCCCTAGCGGGAGAGGGCCAAGAGACCCAGTACTTC.

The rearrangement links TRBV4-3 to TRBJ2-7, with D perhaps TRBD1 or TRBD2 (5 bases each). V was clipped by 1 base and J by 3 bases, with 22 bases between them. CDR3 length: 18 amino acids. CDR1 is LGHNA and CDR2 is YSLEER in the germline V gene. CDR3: CASSQGDVRQNPYYEQYF. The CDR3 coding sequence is TGCGCCAGCAGCCAAGGGGACGTCCGACAGAACCCATACTACGAGCAGTACTTC.

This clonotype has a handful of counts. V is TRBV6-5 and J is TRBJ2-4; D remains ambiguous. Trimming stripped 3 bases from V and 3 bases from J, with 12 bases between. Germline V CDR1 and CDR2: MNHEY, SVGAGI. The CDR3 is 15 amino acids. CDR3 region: CASSYGSSLKNIQYF. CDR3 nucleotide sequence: TGTGCCAGCAGTTATGGAAGTTCTCTCAAAAACATTCAGTACTTC.

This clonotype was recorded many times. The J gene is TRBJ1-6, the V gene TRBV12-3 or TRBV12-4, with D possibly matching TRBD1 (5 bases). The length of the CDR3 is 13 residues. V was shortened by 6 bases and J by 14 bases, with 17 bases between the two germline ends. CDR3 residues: CASSRGTPSSLHF. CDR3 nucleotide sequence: TGTGCCAGCAGCCGAGGGACCCCCTCGTCCCTCCACTTT.

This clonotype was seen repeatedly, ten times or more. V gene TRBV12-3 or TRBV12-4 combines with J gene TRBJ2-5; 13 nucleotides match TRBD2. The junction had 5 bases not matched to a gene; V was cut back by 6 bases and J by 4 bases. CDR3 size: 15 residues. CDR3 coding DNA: TGTGCCAGCAGCGGACTAGCGGGAGTAGGAGAGACCCAGTACTTC. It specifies CASSGLAGVGETQYF.